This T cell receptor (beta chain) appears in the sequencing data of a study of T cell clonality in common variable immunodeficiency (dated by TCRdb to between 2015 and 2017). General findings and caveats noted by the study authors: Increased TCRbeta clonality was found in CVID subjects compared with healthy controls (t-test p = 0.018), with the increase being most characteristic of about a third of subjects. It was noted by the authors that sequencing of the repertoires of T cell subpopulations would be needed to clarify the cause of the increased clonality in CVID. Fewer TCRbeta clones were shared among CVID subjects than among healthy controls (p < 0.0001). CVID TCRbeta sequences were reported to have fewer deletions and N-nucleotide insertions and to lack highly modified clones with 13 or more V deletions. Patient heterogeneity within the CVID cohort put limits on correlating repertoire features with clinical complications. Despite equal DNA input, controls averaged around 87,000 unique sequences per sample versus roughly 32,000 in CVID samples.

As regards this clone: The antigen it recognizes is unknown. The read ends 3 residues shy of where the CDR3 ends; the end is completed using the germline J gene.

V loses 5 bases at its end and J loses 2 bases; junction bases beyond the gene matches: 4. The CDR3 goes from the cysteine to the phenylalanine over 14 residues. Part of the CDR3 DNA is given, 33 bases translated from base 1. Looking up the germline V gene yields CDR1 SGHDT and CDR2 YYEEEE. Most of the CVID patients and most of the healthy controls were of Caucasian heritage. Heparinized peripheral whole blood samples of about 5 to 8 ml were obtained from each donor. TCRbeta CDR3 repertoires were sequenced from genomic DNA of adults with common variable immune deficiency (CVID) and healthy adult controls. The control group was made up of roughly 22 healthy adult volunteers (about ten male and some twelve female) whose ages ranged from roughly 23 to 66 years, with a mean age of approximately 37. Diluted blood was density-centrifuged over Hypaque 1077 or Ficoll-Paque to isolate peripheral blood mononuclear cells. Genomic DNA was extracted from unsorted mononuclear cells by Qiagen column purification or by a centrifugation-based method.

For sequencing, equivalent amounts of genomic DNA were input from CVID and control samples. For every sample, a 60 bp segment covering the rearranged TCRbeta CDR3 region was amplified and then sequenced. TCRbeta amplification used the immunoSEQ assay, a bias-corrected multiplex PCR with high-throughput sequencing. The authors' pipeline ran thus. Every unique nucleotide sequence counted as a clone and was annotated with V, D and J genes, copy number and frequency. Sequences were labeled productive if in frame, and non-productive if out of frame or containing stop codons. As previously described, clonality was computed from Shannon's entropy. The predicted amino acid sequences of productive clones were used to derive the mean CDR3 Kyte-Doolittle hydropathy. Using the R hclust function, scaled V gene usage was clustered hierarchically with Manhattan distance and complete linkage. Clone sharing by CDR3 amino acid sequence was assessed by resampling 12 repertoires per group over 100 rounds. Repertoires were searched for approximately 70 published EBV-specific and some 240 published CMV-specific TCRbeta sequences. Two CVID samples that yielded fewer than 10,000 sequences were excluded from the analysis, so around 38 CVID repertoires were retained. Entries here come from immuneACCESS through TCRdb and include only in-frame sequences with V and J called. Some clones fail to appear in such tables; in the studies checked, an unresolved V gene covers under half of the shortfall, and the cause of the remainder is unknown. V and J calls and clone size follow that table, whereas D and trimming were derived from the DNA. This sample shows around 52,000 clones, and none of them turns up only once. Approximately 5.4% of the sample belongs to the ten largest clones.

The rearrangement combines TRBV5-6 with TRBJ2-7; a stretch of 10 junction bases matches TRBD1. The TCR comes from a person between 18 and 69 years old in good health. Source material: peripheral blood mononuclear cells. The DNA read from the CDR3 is TGTGCCAGCAGGCGACAGGGGGCGACCTACGAG. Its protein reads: CASRRQGATYE. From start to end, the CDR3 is CASRRQGATYEQYF.